This T cell receptor beta chain was captured in a study of shared clonotypes between healthy human individuals. The data were produced by immunoSEQ multiplex PCR, yet TCRdb's version contains in-frame clones alone and is incomplete. This sample has 2 million or so clones, with 85% to 95% found just once. Trimming took 5 bases from V and 6 from J, leaving 17 bases between them. Germline assignment: CDR1 LNHDA and CDR2 SQIVND (reference sequence). The CDR3 runs 15 residues. This receptor was taken from a young man in good health. Sequences were obtained from naive CD4+ T cells sorted from blood. Subset defined: CD45RA+ positively selected. The chain combines TRBV19 with TRBJ1-5; D is perhaps TRBD1 (5 bases). CDR3 nucleotide sequence: TGTGCCAGTAGTCTGGGCCTCGGGGGGAGTCAGCCCCAGCATTTT. Residues: CASSLGLGGSQPQHF.